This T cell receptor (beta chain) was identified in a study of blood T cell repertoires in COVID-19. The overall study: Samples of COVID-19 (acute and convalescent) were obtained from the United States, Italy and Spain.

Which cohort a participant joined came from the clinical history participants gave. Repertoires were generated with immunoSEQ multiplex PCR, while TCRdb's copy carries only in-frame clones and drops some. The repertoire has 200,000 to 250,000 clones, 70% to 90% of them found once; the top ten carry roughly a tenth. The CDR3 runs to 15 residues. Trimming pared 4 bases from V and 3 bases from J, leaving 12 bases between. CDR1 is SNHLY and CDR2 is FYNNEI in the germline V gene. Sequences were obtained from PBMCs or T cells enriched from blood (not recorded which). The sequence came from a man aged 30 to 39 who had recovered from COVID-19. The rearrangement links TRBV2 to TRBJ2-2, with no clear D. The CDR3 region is CASSALVRDTGELFF. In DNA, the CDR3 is TGTGCCAGCAGTGCCTTGGTGAGAGACACCGGGGAGCTGTTTTTT.